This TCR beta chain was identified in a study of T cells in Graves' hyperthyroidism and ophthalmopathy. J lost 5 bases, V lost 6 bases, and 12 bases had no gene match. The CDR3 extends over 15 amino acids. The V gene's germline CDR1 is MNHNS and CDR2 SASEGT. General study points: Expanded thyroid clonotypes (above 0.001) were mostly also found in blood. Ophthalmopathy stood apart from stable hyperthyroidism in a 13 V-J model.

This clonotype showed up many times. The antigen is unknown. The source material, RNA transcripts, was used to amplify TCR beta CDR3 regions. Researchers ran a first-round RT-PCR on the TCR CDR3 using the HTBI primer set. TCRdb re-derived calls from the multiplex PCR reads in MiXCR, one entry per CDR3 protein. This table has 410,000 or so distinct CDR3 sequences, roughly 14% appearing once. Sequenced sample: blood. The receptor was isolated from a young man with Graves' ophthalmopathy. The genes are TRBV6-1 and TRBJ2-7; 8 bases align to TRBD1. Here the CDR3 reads CASSPPTRTGHEQYF. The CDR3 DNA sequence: TGTGCCAGCAGCCCTCCCACCCGGACAGGGCACGAGCAGTACTTC.